This T cell receptor beta chain was documented in a study of shared clonotypes between healthy human individuals (TCRdb year 2020). Regarding the research as a whole: The cohort comprised a couple of women and three men aged 18 to 49 years. For each donor, three plates each were used for CD4 naive and CD4 memory, two plates were used for CD8 naive, and one plate was used for CD8 memory. Blood TCR repertoires of about 5 healthy adults were deeply sequenced to estimate repertoire size and the extent of clonotype sharing between individuals. To increase sequencing depth and limit assay-specific biases, different laboratories used diverse techniques to prepare libraries and sequence TCR repertoires. Per donor, leukapheresis produced somewhere between about 0.9 and 9.5 billion PBMCs.

The donors were healthy, HIV-negative adults with no recently reported acute infections or vaccinations. All donors were Caucasian adults living in Nashville, Tennessee, USA. Magnetic negative selection was used to enrich CD4+ T cells, after which naive cells were positively selected on CD45RA and the negative fraction became the memory subset. Blood was obtained by leukapheresis, after which PBMCs were separated by Ficoll-Histopaque density gradient centrifugation and cryopreserved in liquid nitrogen vapor phase. Analytical flow cytometry was used to check the purity and quantity of each magnetically sorted T cell population. Each sorted fraction had its genomic DNA isolated and then quantified by UV absorbance on a Nanodrop 2000c. Broad study findings and their caveats: Sampling was restricted to blood, and TCR repertoires in tissue are likely to differ from TCR repertoires in blood. Rarefaction of sorted-subset datasets indicated incomplete sequencing despite the large sequencing depth. Because the study included a small number of donors, the genetic and exposure-history diversity represented was limited. Naive subsets generally had larger estimated clonotype richness than memory subsets did. Pairwise subsampling indicated that sequencing depth was expected to affect the degree of clonotype sharing among donors. Approximately 5% of naive CD4, around 3.6% of naive CD8, 2.3% of memory CD4, and more than 0.35% of memory CD8 clonotypes were shared across several donors. Clonotypes shared by all four sorted-subset donors showed higher generation probabilities than non-shared clonotypes.

About this clone itself: This clone's antigen is unknown. No much larger clone is present one base from it, and per-base qualities are unavailable.

Using the deep immunoSEQ assay, multiplex PCR amplified TCR CDR3 regions from genomic DNA. Extracted genomic DNA from each cell subset was spread evenly across all wells of several immunoSEQ 96-well plates, with each plate serving as a replicate. For sorted subsets, each replicate PCR was loaded with roughly 190 ng genomic DNA, equivalent to some 27,000 T cell genomes. The purified libraries were quantified using a Qubit 3.0 fluorometer, sized with a Bioanalyzer 2100, and then quantified again using the KAPA Library Quantification kit. Each immunoSEQ 96-well plate was sequenced on its own single-read 150-cycle Illumina NextSeq 550 flow cell. The original pipeline was this. Because only junctional sequences without quality scores were contained in the immunoSEQ output, filtering matching that applied to full-length reads could not be performed. To assign V/J genes and CDR3, sequences were annotated using PyIR, a Python wrapper for IgBLAST v1.9, with IMGT germline references. Reads with weak V/J assignments (E-value above 1e-6), missing CDR3, stop codons, out-of-frame junctions, or ambiguous translated residues were removed. V3J clonotypes were defined by identical inferred V gene, J gene, and CDR3 amino acid sequence. Percentage overlap between repertoires was computed as shared unique clonotypes divided by the size of the smaller repertoire. Three approaches were used to assess repertoire richness: RTK rarefaction, the Chao1 estimator, and Recon v2.1 estimates of unobserved clonotypes. Generation probabilities for all TCRbeta clonotypes obtained by the gDNA method from a handful of donors were computed using OLGA. The source is immuneACCESS, and TCRdb retained only in-frame sequences with V and J called. Part of the clones is not carried over; for the studies checked, unresolved V genes explain less than half of this, and the remainder is unexplained. Clone size and the V and J calls come from that table; the DNA yielded D and trimming. This sample comprises some 2 million clones, 95% of them detected only once. Around 0.13% of the sample comes from the top ten.

Its CDR3 holds 14 amino acids, cysteine through phenylalanine. This entry keeps only the CDR3 DNA: 42 bases, framed from base 1. From a lookup of the germline V gene, CDR1 and CDR2 are SGHRS and YFSETQ. The junction shows trimming of 0 bases on V and 6 bases on J, plus 13 bases between the germline ends. The sequence was obtained from a man aged 18 to 29 in good health. The V and J segments used are TRBV5-1 and TRBJ2-7, and TRBD2 may be the D gene, going by 6 matching bases. The sequenced sample consisted of naive CD4+ T cells sorted from blood. Reading the label with the study, this specimen's cell subset or site is: CD45RA+ positively selected. The CDR3 protein: CASSLDGGSSEQYF. The DNA sequence reads TGCGCCAGCAGCTTGGATGGGGGGTCGTCCGAGCAGTACTTC.